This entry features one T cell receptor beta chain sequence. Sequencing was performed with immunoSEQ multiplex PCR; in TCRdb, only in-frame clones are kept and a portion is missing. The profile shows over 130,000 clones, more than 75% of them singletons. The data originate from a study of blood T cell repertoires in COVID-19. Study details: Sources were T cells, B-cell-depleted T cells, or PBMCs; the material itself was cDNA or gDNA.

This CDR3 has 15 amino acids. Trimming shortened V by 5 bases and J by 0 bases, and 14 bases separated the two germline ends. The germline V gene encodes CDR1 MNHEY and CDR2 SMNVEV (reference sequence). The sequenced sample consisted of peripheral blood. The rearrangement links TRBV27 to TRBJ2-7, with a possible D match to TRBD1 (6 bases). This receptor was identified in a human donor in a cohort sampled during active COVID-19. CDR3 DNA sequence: TGTGCCAGCAGTGCGACAGGTCGGGGCTCCTACGAGCAGTACTTC. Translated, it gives CASSATGRGSYEQYF.